This T cell receptor (beta chain) emerged from a study of blood T cell repertoires in COVID-19. Looking at the study overall: Both acute and convalescent COVID-19 samples were obtained from the United States, Italy and Spain. PBMCs, B-cell-depleted T cells, or T cells provided the cDNA or gDNA that made up the material.

Source study methods: Amplification from reference gene primers served as the basis for estimated nucleated cell counts. Measured with immunoSEQ multiplex PCR; TCRdb has only the in-frame clones, and not every one. V, J and clone size are taken as reported in that table, and D and trimming were inferred from the DNA itself. The repertoire holds 170,000 or so clones, with around four fifths as singletons. The V gene's germline CDR1 is LGHNT and CDR2 FRNRAP. The junction had 2 bases not matched to a gene; V was cut back by 5 bases and J by 7 bases. The CDR3 is 12 residues long. This receptor was obtained from a man between 65 and 85 years old with active or convalescent COVID-19. The rearrangement uses TRBV12-5 and TRBJ1-5; the match to TRBD1 covers 7 bases. Sequenced sample: peripheral blood. The CDR3 is CASGPGQQPQHF. The CDR3 region has the DNA TGTGCTAGTGGTCCGGGACAGCAGCCCCAGCATTTT.